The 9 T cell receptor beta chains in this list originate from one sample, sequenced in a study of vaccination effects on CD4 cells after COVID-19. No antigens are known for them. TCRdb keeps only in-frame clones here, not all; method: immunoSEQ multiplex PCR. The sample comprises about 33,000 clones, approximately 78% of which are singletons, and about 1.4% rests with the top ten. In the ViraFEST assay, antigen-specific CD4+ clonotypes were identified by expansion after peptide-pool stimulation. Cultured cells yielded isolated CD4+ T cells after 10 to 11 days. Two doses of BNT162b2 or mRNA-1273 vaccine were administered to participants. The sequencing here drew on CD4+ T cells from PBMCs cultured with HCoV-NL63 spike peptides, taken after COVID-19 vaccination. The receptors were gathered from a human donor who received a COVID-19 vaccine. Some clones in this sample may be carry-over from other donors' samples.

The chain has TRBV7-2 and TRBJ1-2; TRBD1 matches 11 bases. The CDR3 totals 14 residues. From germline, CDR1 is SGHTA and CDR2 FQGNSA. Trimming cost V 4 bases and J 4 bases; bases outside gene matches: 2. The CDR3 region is CASSWTGGGYGYTF. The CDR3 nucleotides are TGTGCCAGCAGCTGGACAGGGGGCGGCTATGGCTACACCTTC.

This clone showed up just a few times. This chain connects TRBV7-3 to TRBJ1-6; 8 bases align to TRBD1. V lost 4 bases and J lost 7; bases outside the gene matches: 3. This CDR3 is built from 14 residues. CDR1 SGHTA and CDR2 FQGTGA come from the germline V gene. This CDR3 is CASSSGTGNSPLHF. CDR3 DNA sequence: TGTGCCAGCAGCTCCGGGACAGGCAATTCACCCCTCCACTTT.

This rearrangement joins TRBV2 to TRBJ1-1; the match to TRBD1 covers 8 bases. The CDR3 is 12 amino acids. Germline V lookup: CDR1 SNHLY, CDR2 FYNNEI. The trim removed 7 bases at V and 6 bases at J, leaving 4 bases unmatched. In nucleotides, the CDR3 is TGTGCCAGCATCCTGGACAGGGCTGAAGCTTTCTTT. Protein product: CASILDRAEAFF. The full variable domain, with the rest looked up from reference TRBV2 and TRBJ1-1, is EPEVTQTPSHQVTQMGQEVILRCVPISNHLYFYWYRQILGQKVEFLVSFYNNEISEKSEIFDDQFSVERPDGSNFTLKIRSTKLEDSAMYFCASILDRAEAFFGQGTRLTVV.

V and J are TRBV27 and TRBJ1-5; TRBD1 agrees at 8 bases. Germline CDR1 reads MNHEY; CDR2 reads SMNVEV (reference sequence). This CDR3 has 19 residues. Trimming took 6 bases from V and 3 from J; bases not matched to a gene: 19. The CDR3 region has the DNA TGTGCCAGCAGCCTCTTTTCGGCCCTCGGGACAGGAATCAATCAGCCCCAGCATTTT. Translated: CASSLFSALGTGINQPQHF.

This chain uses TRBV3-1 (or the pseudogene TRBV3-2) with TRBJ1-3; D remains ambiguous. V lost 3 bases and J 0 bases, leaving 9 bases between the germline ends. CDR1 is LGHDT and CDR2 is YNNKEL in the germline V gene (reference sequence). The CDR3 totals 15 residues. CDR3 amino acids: CASSQGSGSGNTIYF. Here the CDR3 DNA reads TGTGCCAGCAGCCAGGGGTCCGGCTCTGGAAACACCATATATTTT.

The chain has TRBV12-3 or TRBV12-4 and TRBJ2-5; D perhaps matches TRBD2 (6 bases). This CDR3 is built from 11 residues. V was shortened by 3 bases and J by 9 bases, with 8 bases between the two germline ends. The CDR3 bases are TGTGCCAGCAGTTTCTCGGGGGCCCAGTACTTC. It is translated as CASSFSGAQYF.

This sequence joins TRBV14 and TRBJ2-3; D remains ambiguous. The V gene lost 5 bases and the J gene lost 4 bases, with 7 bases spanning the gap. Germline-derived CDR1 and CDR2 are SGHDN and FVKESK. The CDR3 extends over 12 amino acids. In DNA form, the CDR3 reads TGTGCCAGCAGCGTTGGAGCAGATACGCAGTATTTT. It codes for CASSVGADTQYF. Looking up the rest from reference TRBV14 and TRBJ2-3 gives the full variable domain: EAGVTQFPSHSVIEKGQTVTLRCDPISGHDNLYWYRRVMGKEIKFLLHFVKESKQDESGMPNNRFLAERTGGTYSTLKVQPAELEDSGVYFCASSVGADTQYFGPGTRLTVL.

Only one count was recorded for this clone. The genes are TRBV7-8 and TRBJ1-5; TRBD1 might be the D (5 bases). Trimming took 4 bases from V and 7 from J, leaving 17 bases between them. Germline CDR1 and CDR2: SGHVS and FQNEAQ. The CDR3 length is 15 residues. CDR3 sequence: CASSSGPARRQPQHF. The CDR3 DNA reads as TGTGCCAGCAGCTCGGGACCGGCTAGAAGGCAGCCCCAGCATTTT.

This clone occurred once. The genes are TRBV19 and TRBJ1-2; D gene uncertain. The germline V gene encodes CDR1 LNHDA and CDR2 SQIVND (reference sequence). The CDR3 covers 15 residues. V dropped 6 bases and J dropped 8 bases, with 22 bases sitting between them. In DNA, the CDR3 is TGTGCCAGTAGCAGAACCCTTGTTGAGGGCGCGGGCTACACCTTC. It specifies CASSRTLVEGAGYTF.